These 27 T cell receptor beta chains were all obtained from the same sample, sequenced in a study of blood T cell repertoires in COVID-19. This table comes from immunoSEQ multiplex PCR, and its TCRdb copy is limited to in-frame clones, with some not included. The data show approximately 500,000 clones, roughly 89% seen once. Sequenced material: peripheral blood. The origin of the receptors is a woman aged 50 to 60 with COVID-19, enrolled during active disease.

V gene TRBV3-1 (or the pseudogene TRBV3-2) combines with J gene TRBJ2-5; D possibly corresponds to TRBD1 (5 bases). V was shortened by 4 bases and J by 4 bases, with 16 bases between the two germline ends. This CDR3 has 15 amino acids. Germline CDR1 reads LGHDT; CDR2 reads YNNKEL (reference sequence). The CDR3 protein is CASSPLRSRGETQYF. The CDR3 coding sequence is TGTGCCAGCAGCCCTCTTCGTTCAAGGGGAGAGACCCAGTACTTC.

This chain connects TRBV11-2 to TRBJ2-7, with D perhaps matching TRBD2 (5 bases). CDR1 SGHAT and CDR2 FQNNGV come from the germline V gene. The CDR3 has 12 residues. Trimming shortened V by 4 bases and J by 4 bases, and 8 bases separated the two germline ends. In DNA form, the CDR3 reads TGTGCCAGCAGCTCCCCGGGGTACGAGCAGTACTTC. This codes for CASSSPGYEQYF.

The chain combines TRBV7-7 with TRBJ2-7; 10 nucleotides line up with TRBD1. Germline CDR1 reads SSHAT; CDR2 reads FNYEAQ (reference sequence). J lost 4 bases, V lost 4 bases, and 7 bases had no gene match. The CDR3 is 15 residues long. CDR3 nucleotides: TGTGCCAGCAGCTCCGGGACAGGGGACACGTACGAGCAGTACTTC. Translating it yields CASSSGTGDTYEQYF.

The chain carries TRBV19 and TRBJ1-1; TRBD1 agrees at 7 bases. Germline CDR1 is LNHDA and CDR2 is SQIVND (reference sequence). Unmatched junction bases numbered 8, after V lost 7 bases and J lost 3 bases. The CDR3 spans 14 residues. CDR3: CASTTGVTDTEAFF. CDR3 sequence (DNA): TGTGCCAGTACTACAGGGGTGACAGACACTGAAGCTTTCTTT.

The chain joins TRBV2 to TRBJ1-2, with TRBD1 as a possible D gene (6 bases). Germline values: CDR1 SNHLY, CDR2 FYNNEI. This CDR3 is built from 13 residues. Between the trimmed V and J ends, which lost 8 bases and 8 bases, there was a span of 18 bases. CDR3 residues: CASAAGGRYGYTF. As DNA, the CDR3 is TGTGCCAGCGCCGCCGGGGGGCGATACGGCTACACCTTC.

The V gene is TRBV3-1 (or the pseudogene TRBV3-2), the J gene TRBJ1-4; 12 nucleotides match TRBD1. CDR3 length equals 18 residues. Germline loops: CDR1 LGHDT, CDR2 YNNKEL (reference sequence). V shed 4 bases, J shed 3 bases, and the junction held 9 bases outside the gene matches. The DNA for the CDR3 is TGTGCCAGCAGCCCACCGGGACAGGGGGCGGGAGCTAATGAAAAACTGTTTTTT. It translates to CASSPPGQGAGANEKLFF.

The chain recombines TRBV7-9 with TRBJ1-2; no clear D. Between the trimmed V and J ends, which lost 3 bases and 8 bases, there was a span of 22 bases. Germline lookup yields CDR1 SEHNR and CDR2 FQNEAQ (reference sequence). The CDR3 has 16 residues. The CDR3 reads CASSLAQASQIGGYTF. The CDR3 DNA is TGTGCCAGCAGCTTGGCCCAGGCCTCTCAAATAGGAGGCTACACCTTC.

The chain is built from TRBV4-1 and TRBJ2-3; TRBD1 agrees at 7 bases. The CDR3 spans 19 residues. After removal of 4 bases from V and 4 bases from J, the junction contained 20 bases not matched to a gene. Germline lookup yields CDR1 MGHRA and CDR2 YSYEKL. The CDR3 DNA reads TGCGCCAGCAGCCGGTATTACTTGGGGACAGTTGCACAATCAGATACGCAGTATTTT. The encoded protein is CASSRYYLGTVAQSDTQYF.

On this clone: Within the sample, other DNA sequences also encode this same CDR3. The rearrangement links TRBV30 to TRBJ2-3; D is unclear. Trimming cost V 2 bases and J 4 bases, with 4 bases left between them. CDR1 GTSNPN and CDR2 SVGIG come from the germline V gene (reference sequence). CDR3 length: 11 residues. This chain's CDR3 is CAWSPADTQYF. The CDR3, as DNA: TGTGCCTGGAGTCCGGCAGATACGCAGTATTTT.

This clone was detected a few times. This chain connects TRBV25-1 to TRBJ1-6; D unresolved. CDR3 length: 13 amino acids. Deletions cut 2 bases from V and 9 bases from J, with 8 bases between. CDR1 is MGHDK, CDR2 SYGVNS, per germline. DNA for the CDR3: TGTGCCAGCAGTGAACTCGGGAGTTCACCCCTCCACTTT. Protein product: CASSELGSSPLHF.

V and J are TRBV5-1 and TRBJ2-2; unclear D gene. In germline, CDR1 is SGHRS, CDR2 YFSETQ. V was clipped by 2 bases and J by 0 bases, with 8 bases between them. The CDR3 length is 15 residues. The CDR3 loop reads CASSLASANTGELFF. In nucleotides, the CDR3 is TGCGCCAGCAGCTTAGCCAGCGCGAACACCGGGGAGCTGTTTTTT. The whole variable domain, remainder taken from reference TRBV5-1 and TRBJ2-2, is KAGVTQTPRYLIKTRGQQVTLSCSPISGHRSVSWYQQTPGQGLQFLFEYFSETQRNKGNFPGRFSGRQFSNSRSEMNVSTLELGDSALYLCASSLASANTGELFFGEGSRLTVL.

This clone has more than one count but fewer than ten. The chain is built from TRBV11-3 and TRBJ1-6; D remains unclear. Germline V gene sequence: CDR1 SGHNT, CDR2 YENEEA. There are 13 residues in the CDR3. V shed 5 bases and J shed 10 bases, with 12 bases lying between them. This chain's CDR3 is CASSNALGSPLHF. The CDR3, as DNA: TGTGCCAGCAGCAACGCGTTGGGCTCACCCCTCCACTTT.

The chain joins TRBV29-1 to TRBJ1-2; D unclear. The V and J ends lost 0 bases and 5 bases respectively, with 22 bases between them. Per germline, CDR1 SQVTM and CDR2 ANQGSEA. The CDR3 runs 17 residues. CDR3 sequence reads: CSVEDRGNQLAWYGYTF. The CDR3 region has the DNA TGCAGCGTTGAAGATCGCGGGAATCAGTTAGCTTGGTATGGCTACACCTTC.

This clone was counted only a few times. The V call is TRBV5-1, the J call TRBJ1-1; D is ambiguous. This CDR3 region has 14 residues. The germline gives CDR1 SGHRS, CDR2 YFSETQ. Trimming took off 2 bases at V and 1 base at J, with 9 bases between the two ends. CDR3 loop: CASSFYSENTEAFF. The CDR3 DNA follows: TGCGCCAGCAGCTTTTACAGTGAGAACACTGAAGCTTTCTTT.

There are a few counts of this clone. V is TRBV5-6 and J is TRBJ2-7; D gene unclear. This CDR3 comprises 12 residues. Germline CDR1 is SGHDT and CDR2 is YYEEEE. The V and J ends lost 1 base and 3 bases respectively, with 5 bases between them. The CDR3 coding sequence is TGTGCCAGCAGCTTGTCGGGCTACGAGCAGTACTTC. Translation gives CASSLSGYEQYF.

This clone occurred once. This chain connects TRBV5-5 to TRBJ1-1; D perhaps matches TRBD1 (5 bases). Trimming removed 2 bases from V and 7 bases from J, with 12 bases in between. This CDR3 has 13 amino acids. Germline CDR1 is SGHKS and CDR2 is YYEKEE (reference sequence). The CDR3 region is CASSFPGLIEAFF. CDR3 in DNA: TGTGCCAGCAGCTTTCCAGGGTTGATTGAAGCTTTCTTT.

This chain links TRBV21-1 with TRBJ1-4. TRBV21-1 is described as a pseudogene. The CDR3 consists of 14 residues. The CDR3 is CASSWEGRREKLFF. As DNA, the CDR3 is TGTGCCAGCAGCTGGGAGGGGAGGCGTGAAAAACTGTTTTTT.

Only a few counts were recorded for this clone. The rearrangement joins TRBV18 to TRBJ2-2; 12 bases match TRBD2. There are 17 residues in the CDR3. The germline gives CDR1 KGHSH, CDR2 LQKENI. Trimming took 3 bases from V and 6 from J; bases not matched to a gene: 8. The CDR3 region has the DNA TGTGCCAGCTCACCCGGACTAGCGGGGACGGGCGCCGGGGAGCTGTTTTTT. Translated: CASSPGLAGTGAGELFF.

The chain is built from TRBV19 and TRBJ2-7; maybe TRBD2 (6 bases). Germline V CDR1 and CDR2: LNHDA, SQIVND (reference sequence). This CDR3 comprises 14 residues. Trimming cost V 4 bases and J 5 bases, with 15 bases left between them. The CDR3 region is CASSRAEGIDEQYF. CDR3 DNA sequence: TGTGCCAGTAGTAGGGCGGAGGGGATCGACGAGCAGTACTTC.

In DNA, the CDR3 is TGTGCCAGCAGCTTAGCGGGTACGGCGGGGGGGCGGTACGAGCAGTACTTC. Its protein is CASSLAGTAGGRYEQYF. V and J are TRBV7-6 and TRBJ2-7; the match to TRBD2 covers 9 bases. The CDR3 runs 17 residues. Germline V CDR1 and CDR2: SGHVS, FNYEAQ. J lost 4 bases, V lost 0 bases, and 10 bases had no gene match.

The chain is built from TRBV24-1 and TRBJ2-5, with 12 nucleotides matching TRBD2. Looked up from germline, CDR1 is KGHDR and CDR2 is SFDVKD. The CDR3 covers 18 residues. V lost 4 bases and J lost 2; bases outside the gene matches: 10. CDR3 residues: CATSDATSGGNLQETQYF. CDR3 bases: TGTGCCACCAGTGACGCTACTAGCGGGGGGAATCTGCAAGAGACCCAGTACTTC.

DNA of the CDR3: TGTGCCAGCAGTTTACGGGGGTACACTGAAGCTTTCTTT. Its translation is CASSLRGYTEAFF. V is TRBV12-3 or TRBV12-4 and J is TRBJ1-1; D is possibly TRBD1 (5 bases). This CDR3 spans 13 amino acids. Trimming cost V 2 bases and J 3 bases, with 7 bases left between them.

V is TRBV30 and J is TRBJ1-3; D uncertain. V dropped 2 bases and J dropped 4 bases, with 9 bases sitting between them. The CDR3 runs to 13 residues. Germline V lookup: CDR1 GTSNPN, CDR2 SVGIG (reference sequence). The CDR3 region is CAWSLAGGNTIYF. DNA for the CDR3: TGTGCCTGGAGTCTAGCTGGGGGAAACACCATATATTTT.

The chain's CDR3 is CASSRTSGGATDTQYF. Written as DNA, the CDR3 is TGTGCCAGTAGCCGCACGAGCGGGGGGGCAACAGATACGCAGTATTTT. V and J are TRBV19 and TRBJ2-3, with 10 bases matching TRBD2. The CDR3 runs 16 residues. With V trimmed by 6 bases and J by 3 bases, 9 bases remained unmatched. Germline CDR1 reads LNHDA; CDR2 reads SQIVND (reference sequence).

The CDR3 region is CASSHRGDISSYNEQFF. CDR3 coding DNA: TGCGCCAGCAGCCATCGGGGGGACATAAGCTCCTACAATGAGCAGTTCTTC. The chain employs TRBV4-1 and TRBJ2-1, with D possibly matching TRBD2 (7 bases). Germline V gene lookup returns CDR1 MGHRA and CDR2 YSYEKL. V was pared by 3 bases and J by 0 bases, with 15 bases between. This CDR3 comprises 17 residues.

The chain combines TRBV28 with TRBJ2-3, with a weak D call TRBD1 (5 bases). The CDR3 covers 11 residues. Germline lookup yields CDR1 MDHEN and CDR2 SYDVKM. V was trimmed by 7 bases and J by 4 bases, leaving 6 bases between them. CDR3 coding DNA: TGTGCCAGCACAGGGTCAGATACGCAGTATTTT. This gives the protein CASTGSDTQYF.

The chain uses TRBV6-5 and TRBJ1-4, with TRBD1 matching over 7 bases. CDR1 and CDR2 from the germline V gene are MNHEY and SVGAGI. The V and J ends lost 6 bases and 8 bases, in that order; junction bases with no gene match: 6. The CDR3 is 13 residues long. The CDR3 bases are TGTGCCAGCAGAACCCGACAGGGCGAAAAACTGTTTTTT. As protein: CASRTRQGEKLFF.